This T cell receptor (beta chain) was identified during a study of T cells in Graves' hyperthyroidism and ophthalmopathy. Study context: Prior to any treatment, at the point of initial diagnosis, peripheral blood was collected.

This CDR3 contains 13 residues. CDR1 SGHTA and CDR2 FQGNSA come from the germline V gene. The V gene end was trimmed by 4 bases and the J gene end by 7 bases; junction bases not matched to a gene: 4. This clonotype was observed many times. Using over 8.5 ml of fresh peripheral blood, PBMCs were prepared. What was amplified from RNA transcripts were TCR beta CDR3 regions. The TCR CDR3 first-round RT-PCR relied on the HTBI primer set. TCRdb recomputed calls from the multiplex PCR reads with MiXCR, one row per CDR3 protein. This sample carries 700,000 or so distinct CDR3 sequences, roughly 15% of them seen once, and the ten largest clones take roughly an eighth.

This receptor was obtained from a woman aged 50 to 60 with Graves' ophthalmopathy. The chain employs TRBV7-2 and TRBJ2-1; 7 nucleotides align to TRBD1. Sequencing input: blood. The DNA for the CDR3 is TGTGCCAGCAGCTCACAGGGGTGGAATGAGCAGTTCTTC. Encoded protein: CASSSQGWNEQFF.